The next 9 T cell receptor beta chains were all read from a single sample in a study of MAIT cells during Salmonella Paratyphi A infection. Time point indicated: before S. Paratyphi A challenge (baseline). Valpha7.2+ CD161+ T cells were sorted by flow cytometry as MAIT cells. Findings and caveats of the study: MAIT cell TRBV usage was oligoclonal, favouring TRBV20 and TRBV6, and apparently unchanged by infection.

Their target antigens are unknown. In TCRdb, the 5' RACE reads were re-called with MiXCR into one record per CDR3 protein. Of more than 1,400 distinct CDR3 sequences listed, 52% are singletons. The sequenced sample was MAIT cells from blood, obtained at the first sampling point of the challenge study. The receptors come from a person between 18 and 70 years old who was deliberately infected with Salmonella Paratyphi A in a paratyphoid fever challenge study.

This clonotype was observed a few times. CDR3 coding DNA: TGCAGTGCTAGAGATGTGGGATCCCCCTACAATGAGCAGTTCTTC. The encoded protein is CSARDVGSPYNEQFF. The rearrangement joins TRBV20-1 to TRBJ2-1; unclear D gene. Germline assignment: CDR1 DFQATT and CDR2 SNEGSKA (reference sequence). The CDR3 loop spans 15 amino acids. Trimming took off 0 bases at V and 2 bases at J, with 11 bases between the two ends.

This clonotype appeared a few times. The chain joins TRBV2 to TRBJ2-7, with TRBD2 matching 7 bases. The CDR3 sequence is 19 residues long. Germline CDR1 is SNHLY and CDR2 is FYNNEI. V trimming: 4 bases; J trimming: 2 bases; junction bases outside the gene matches: 20. The CDR3 region is CASSARAGEPSGPPYEQYF. Here the CDR3 DNA reads TGTGCCAGCAGTGCTAGGGCGGGAGAACCAAGCGGGCCTCCCTACGAGCAGTACTTC. Based on the CDR3 plus reference TRBV2 and TRBJ2-7, the full variable domain is EPEVTQTPSHQVTQMGQEVILRCVPISNHLYFYWYRQILGQKVEFLVSFYNNEISEKSEIFDDQFSVERPDGSNFTLKIRSTKLEDSAMYFCASSARAGEPSGPPYEQYFGPGTRLTVT.

In its sample, this clonotype ranks as medium-sized. The chain joins TRBV6-4 to TRBJ2-1; TRBD1 agrees at 11 bases. This CDR3 has 14 residues. Looked up from germline, CDR1 is MRHNA and CDR2 is SNTAGT. J lost 6 bases, V lost 8 bases, and 6 bases had no gene match. The CDR3 sequence is CASSDGTGGNEQFF. Here the CDR3 DNA reads TGTGCCAGCTCGGATGGGACAGGGGGCAATGAGCAGTTCTTC.

The V and J genes are TRBV4-2 and TRBJ2-3, with 9 nucleotides matching TRBD2. The CDR3 runs 18 residues. With 4 bases clipped from V and 6 bases from J, the junction kept 17 bases outside the gene matches. Germline lookup yields CDR1 LGHNA and CDR2 YNFKEQ. CDR3 DNA: TGTGCCAGCAGCCTCTCCGAGGGAGGGAGCGGGGGGTTGGATACGCAGTATTTT. The encoded protein is CASSLSEGGSGGLDTQYF.

Sample share makes this clonotype medium-sized. V usage is TRBV30 and J usage is TRBJ2-1; 13 bases are shared with TRBD2. Germline V gene sequence: CDR1 GTSNPN, CDR2 SVGIG (reference sequence). J was trimmed by 8 bases and V by 1 base; bases with no gene match: 8. CDR3 length equals 16 residues. The chain's CDR3 is CAWSGMGLAGSDEQFF. The CDR3 region has the DNA TGTGCCTGGAGTGGTATGGGACTAGCGGGAAGCGATGAGCAGTTCTTC.

The chain is built from TRBV20-1 and TRBJ2-7; perhaps TRBD2 as D (6 bases). V was shortened by 0 bases and J by 6 bases, with 9 bases between the two germline ends. CDR3 length: 12 amino acids. In germline, CDR1 is DFQATT, CDR2 SNEGSKA (reference sequence). The CDR3 coding sequence is TGCAGTGCTAGAGATGGGGGGAGCGAGCAGTACTTC. This translates into CSARDGGSEQYF.

Note on this clonotype: Without the conserved terminal phenylalanine or tryptophan, this CDR3 likely stems from a read error. The DNA is omitted, as the CDR3 cannot be located on it reliably, and the CDR3 follows TCRdb's listing. The chain employs TRBV6-4 and TRBJ2-3; TRBD1, the table's D call, was not compared with the DNA. Inclusive of both ends, the CDR3 amounts to 15 amino acids. Germline CDR1 MRHNA, CDR2 SNTAGT. The chain's CDR3 is CASSAGKGKKEKKEG.

This clonotype was observed a handful of times. This rearrangement joins TRBV20-1 to TRBJ2-7, with TRBD2 as a possible D gene (5 bases). Germline V gene sequence: CDR1 DFQATT, CDR2 SNEGSKA (reference sequence). V lost 0 bases, J lost 5 bases, and 14 bases lay in between. The CDR3 sequence is 14 residues long. CDR3 loop: CSARDHRSGDEQYF. CDR3 sequence (DNA): TGCAGTGCTAGAGACCACCGATCCGGGGACGAGCAGTACTTC.

The genes are TRBV20-1 and TRBJ2-3; TRBD2 is a possible D gene (5 bases). The CDR3 extends over 12 amino acids. Germline CDR1 reads DFQATT; CDR2 reads SNEGSKA (reference sequence). DNA of the CDR3: TGCAGACCAGGACTGAGCACAGATACGCAGTATTTT. It is translated as CRPGLSTDTQYF.